The 23 T cell receptor beta chains presented below share a single source sample, sequenced in a study of T cell repertoires and Cas9 in healthy adults (dated by TCRdb to the late 2010s). The method behind the library was the immunoSEQ multiplex PCR assay. TCRdb obtained this table from immuneACCESS and retained in-frame rearrangements with V and J assigned. These tables miss some clones; where compared with another copy, unresolved V genes account for less than half of the shortfall, and the remainder is unexplained. Counted in this sample were tens of thousands of clones; about 90% of them appeared once. 1.5% to 1.7% of the sample lies in the top ten. The specimen sequenced was CD4+ effector T cells (CD127+, CD25-, CD137-, CD154-) from PBMCs; culture status not recorded. The receptors shown here come from a human donor in good health.

The chain combines TRBV5-6 with TRBJ2-7, with a weak D call TRBD1 (6 bases). Germline CDR1 is SGHDT and CDR2 is YYEEEE. V lost 4 bases to trimming and J lost 7 bases, with 18 bases between them. This CDR3 spans 14 amino acids. The CDR3 nucleotides read TGTGCCAGCAGCCCCCCTGGGGGCCTGTGGGAGCAGTACTTC. It translates to CASSPPGGLWEQYF.

The rearrangement joins TRBV6-5 to TRBJ1-5, with no clear D. V shed 0 bases and J shed 0 bases, with 6 bases lying between them. In germline, CDR1 is MNHEY, CDR2 SVGAGI. The CDR3 spans 15 residues. This chain's CDR3 is CASSYSYYSNQPQHF. CDR3 nucleotide sequence: TGTGCCAGCAGTTACTCGTATTATAGCAATCAGCCCCAGCATTTT.

The chain has TRBV11-3 and TRBJ2-1, with 7 bases fitting TRBD2. The V and J ends lost 0 bases and 9 bases, in that order; junction bases with no gene match: 5. This CDR3 contains 14 residues. Germline loops: CDR1 SGHNT, CDR2 YENEEA. The CDR3 here is CASSLDKASGEQFF. For the CDR3, the DNA is TGTGCCAGCAGCTTAGATAAGGCTAGCGGTGAGCAGTTCTTC.

The sample holds one count of this clone. The J gene is TRBJ2-7, the V gene TRBV2, with D possibly matching TRBD2 (6 bases). The V end was cut by 2 bases, the J end by 9 bases, with 17 bases between. This CDR3 contains 14 residues. Looked up from germline, CDR1 is SNHLY and CDR2 is FYNNEI. The CDR3, as DNA: TGTGCCAGCAGTGAACCCCCGGGGACTGCAGGGCAGTACTTC. It translates to CASSEPPGTAGQYF.

V is TRBV20-1 and J is TRBJ1-1; 8 positions match TRBD1. The CDR3 totals 10 residues. Germline values: CDR1 DFQATT, CDR2 SNEGSKA (reference sequence). J was trimmed by 11 bases and V by 5 bases; bases with no gene match: 4. The DNA for the CDR3 is TGCAGTGCTGGGGACAGGCATGCTTTCTTT. Translating it yields CSAGDRHAFF.

This sequence joins TRBV30 and TRBJ1-2; a weak D match, TRBD1 (6 bases). Trimming removed 5 bases from V and 2 bases from J, with 15 bases in between. Germline-derived CDR1 and CDR2 are GTSNPN and SVGIG (reference sequence). The CDR3 consists of 14 residues. CDR3 bases: TGTGCCTGGTCAAAGACAGGAACCAACTATGGCTACACCTTC. Translating gives CAWSKTGTNYGYTF.

The V gene is TRBV19, the J gene TRBJ1-1, with a possible D match to TRBD1 (5 bases). The V gene lost 4 bases and the J gene lost 0 bases, with 9 bases spanning the gap. Germline CDR1 is LNHDA and CDR2 is SQIVND (reference sequence). This CDR3 has 14 residues. The CDR3 loop is CASSKQDLNTEAFF. The CDR3 DNA reads TGTGCCAGTAGTAAACAGGATCTGAACACTGAAGCTTTCTTT.

The chain combines TRBV7-2 with TRBJ1-1; D possibly corresponds to TRBD1 (6 bases). V was trimmed by 7 bases and J by 11 bases, leaving 23 bases between them. Germline CDR1 reads SGHTA; CDR2 reads FQGNSA. The CDR3 runs to 14 residues. Here the CDR3 reads CASILKGQSGGAFF. The CDR3 region has the DNA TGTGCCAGCATCCTAAAAGGACAGTCCGGCGGGGCTTTCTTT.

The chain joins TRBV9 to TRBJ1-2, with D possibly matching TRBD1 (6 bases). Germline V gene lookup returns CDR1 SGDLS and CDR2 YYNGEE. The length of the CDR3 is 12 residues. The V gene lost 3 bases and the J gene lost 4 bases, with 7 bases spanning the gap. DNA of the CDR3: TGTGCCAGCAGCGGGGGGCTCTATGGCTACACCTTC. Translated: CASSGGLYGYTF.

The chain is built from TRBV6-5 and TRBJ1-1; 9 bases agree with TRBD1. Germline V gives CDR1 MNHEY, CDR2 SVGAGI. Unmatched junction bases numbered 2, after V lost 2 bases and J lost 4 bases. The CDR3 runs to 14 residues. The chain's CDR3 is CASSYDRGSTEAFF. CDR3 DNA sequence: TGTGCCAGCAGTTACGACAGGGGGAGCACTGAAGCTTTCTTT.

V is TRBV19 and J is TRBJ1-1; D not resolved. Looked up from germline, CDR1 is LNHDA and CDR2 is SQIVND (reference sequence). V shed 6 bases and J shed 6 bases, with 11 bases lying between them. This CDR3 comprises 12 residues. The CDR3 region has the DNA TGTGCCAGTAGGGGTAGGGAGGCTGAAGCTTTCTTT. Translating it yields CASRGREAEAFF.

The genes are TRBV4-1 and TRBJ1-2; D is uncertain. CDR1 is MGHRA and CDR2 is YSYEKL in the germline V gene. The CDR3 is 14 amino acids. Trimming took 1 base from V and 8 from J, leaving 14 bases between them. CDR3 DNA sequence: TGCGCCAGCAGCCAAGTTCCTCCCGCAGGAGGCTACACCTTC. Its translation is CASSQVPPAGGYTF.

The V and J genes are TRBV2 and TRBJ2-5; 14 bases are shared with TRBD2. J lost 5 bases, V lost 5 bases, and 1 base had no gene match. From germline, CDR1 is SNHLY and CDR2 FYNNEI. The CDR3 extends over 14 amino acids. In nucleotides, the CDR3 is TGTGCCAGCAGTTGGACTAGCGGGGGGGAGACCCAGTACTTC. Translating it yields CASSWTSGGETQYF.

The chain is built from TRBV27 and TRBJ2-5; the match to TRBD2 covers 7 bases. The length of the CDR3 is 16 residues. Germline V CDR1 and CDR2: MNHEY, SMNVEV (reference sequence). With V trimmed by 4 bases and J by 0 bases, 8 bases remained unmatched. DNA of the CDR3: TGTGCCAGCAGTTCTTTCGGGGAGGGGTACCAAGAGACCCAGTACTTC. It is translated as CASSSFGEGYQETQYF.

V gene TRBV12-5 combines with J gene TRBJ2-7; 8 bases match TRBD1. Per the germline V gene, CDR1 is LGHNT and CDR2 is FRNRAP. This CDR3 contains 16 residues. V lost 0 bases, J lost 2 bases, and 6 bases stayed unmatched. The chain's CDR3 is CASGLVLGQGPYEQYF. CDR3 sequence (DNA): TGTGCTAGTGGTTTGGTACTAGGACAGGGTCCCTACGAGCAGTACTTC.

The chain employs TRBV27 and TRBJ1-5; 7 bases agree with TRBD1. Per germline, CDR1 MNHEY and CDR2 SMNVEV (reference sequence). Trimming took 9 bases from V and 7 from J; bases not matched to a gene: 9. The CDR3 contains 13 residues. The chain's CDR3 is CASSIQGFQPQHF. Written as DNA, the CDR3 is TGTGCCAGTTCCATACAGGGGTTCCAGCCCCAGCATTTT.

The chain has TRBV27 and TRBJ2-1, with TRBD2 identical over 11 bases. Germline CDR1 is MNHEY and CDR2 is SMNVEV (reference sequence). This CDR3 has 14 amino acids. The trim removed 6 bases at V and 8 bases at J, leaving 6 bases unmatched. CDR3 nucleotides: TGTGCCAGCAGCACTAGCGGGAGTACTCATGAGCAGTTCTTC. It translates to CASSTSGSTHEQFF.

The V gene is TRBV29-1, the J gene TRBJ1-5; D possibly corresponds to TRBD1 (6 bases). Germline lookup yields CDR1 SQVTM and CDR2 ANQGSEA. V was trimmed by 4 bases and J by 1 base, leaving 8 bases between them. CDR3 size: 13 residues. Here the CDR3 reads CSVADRSNQPQHF. As DNA, the CDR3 is TGCAGCGTTGCTGACAGGAGCAATCAGCCCCAGCATTTT.

In its sample, this clone was seen once. The rearrangement uses TRBV9 and TRBJ2-4; 9 bases align to TRBD1. Losses at the gene ends were 5 bases for V and 6 bases for J; bases not matched to a gene: 0. The CDR3 sequence is 12 residues long. CDR1 and CDR2 (germline): SGDLS, YYNGEE. The CDR3 DNA follows: TGTGCCAGCAGGACAGGGGGAAACATTCAGTACTTC. As protein: CASRTGGNIQYF.

V and J are TRBV7-2 and TRBJ2-7; a possible D gene is TRBD2 (6 bases). V was trimmed by 1 base and J by 7 bases, leaving 14 bases between them. CDR3 length equals 14 residues. Germline V gene data show CDR1 as SGHTA and CDR2 as FQGNSA. The chain's CDR3 is CASSLGVSREEQYF. The CDR3 nucleotides are TGTGCCAGCAGCTTAGGGGTTTCCCGGGAGGAGCAGTACTTC.

The DNA for the CDR3 is TGTGCCAGCACCCTCCGGATGAACACTGAAGCTTTCTTT. Its protein product is CASTLRMNTEAFF. The chain combines TRBV6-5 with TRBJ1-1; no clear D gene. CDR1 is MNHEY, CDR2 SVGAGI, per germline. The CDR3 covers 13 residues. V shed 7 bases and J shed 0 bases, with 9 bases lying between them.

Turning to this clone: Its ends do not fully match the called genes, so a read error is possible. The chain couples TRBV27 to TRBJ2-1, with 8 bases matching TRBD2. Germline values: CDR1 MNHEY, CDR2 SMNVEV (reference sequence). This CDR3 is built from 12 residues. The CDR3 protein is CASSLLGSGEVF. In DNA form, the CDR3 reads TGTGCCAGCAGTTTATTGGGTAGCGGGGAAGTCTTC.

The CDR3 DNA follows: TGTGCCAGCAGCTTCCCAGGGGTAACCGGGGAGCTGTTTTTT. It specifies CASSFPGVTGELFF. This chain joins TRBV5-4 and TRBJ2-2, with a weak D call TRBD1 (6 bases). Germline-derived CDR1 and CDR2 are SGHNT and YYREEE (reference sequence). The V end was cut by 2 bases, the J end by 5 bases, with 10 bases between. This CDR3 spans 14 amino acids.